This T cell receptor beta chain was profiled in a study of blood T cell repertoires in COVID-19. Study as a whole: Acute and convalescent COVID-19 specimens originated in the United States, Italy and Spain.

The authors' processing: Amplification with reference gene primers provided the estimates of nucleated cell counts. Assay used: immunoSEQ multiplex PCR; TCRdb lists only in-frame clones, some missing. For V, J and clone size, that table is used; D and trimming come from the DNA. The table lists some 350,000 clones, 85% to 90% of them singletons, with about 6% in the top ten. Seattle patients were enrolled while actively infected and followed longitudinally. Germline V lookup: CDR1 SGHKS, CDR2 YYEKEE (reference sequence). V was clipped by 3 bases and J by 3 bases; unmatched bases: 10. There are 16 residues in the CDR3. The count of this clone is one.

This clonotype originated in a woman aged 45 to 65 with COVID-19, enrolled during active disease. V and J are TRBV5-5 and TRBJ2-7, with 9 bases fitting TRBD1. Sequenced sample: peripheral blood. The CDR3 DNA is TGTGCCAGCAGCTCCGCCTTGGACAGGGGTGGCTACGAGCAGTACTTC. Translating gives CASSSALDRGGYEQYF.